Described below is a single TCR beta chain sequence and its context. These data are taken from a study of CD8 T cells in Susac syndrome. Negative isolation was used for CD8+ and CD4+ T cells and FACS enrichment for TEMRA cells. cDNA came from about 0.5 to 1 ug RNA primed by random hexamers. Via MiXCR, TCRdb re-called the immunoSEQ multiplex PCR reads, giving one row per CDR3 protein. Here the sample spans some 260,000 distinct CDR3 sequences, about 88% being singletons. Germline V gene data show CDR1 as DFQATT and CDR2 as SNEGSKA (reference sequence). Germline trimming cut 3 bases from V and 0 bases from J; bases unmatched to any gene: 3. This CDR3 region has 15 residues.

This chain joins TRBV20-1 and TRBJ1-5, with 9 bases matching TRBD1. This sequence originates from a human donor with multiple sclerosis. Input material: CD8+ T cells from PBMCs. DNA of the CDR3: TGCAGTGCTAGGGAGACAGGGGGTAGCAATCAGCCCCAGCATTTT. Encoded protein: CSARETGGSNQPQHF.